Below, one T cell receptor (beta chain) is given with its context. CDR1 SGHTA and CDR2 FQGTGA come from the germline V gene. V lost 4 bases and J lost 5; bases outside the gene matches: 11. The CDR3 length is 18 residues. The entry originates in a study of siplizumab effects on memory and regulatory T cells. Some clones are missing from TCRdb's copy, which holds only in-frame ones; the method was immunoSEQ multiplex PCR. This table holds tens of thousands of clones, around 78% found once. Investigators obtained sequences from unstimulated naive, memory, effector memory and TEMRA subsets in three donor pairs.

This TCR derives from a human donor in good health. The specimen sequenced was memory CD4+ T cells sorted from blood. The chain joins TRBV7-3 to TRBJ2-2; 12 nucleotides match TRBD1. The CDR3 loop is CASSSSLGQGAGTGELFF. The CDR3 coding sequence is TGTGCCAGCAGCTCCAGCCTGGGACAGGGGGCGGGAACCGGGGAGCTGTTTTTT.